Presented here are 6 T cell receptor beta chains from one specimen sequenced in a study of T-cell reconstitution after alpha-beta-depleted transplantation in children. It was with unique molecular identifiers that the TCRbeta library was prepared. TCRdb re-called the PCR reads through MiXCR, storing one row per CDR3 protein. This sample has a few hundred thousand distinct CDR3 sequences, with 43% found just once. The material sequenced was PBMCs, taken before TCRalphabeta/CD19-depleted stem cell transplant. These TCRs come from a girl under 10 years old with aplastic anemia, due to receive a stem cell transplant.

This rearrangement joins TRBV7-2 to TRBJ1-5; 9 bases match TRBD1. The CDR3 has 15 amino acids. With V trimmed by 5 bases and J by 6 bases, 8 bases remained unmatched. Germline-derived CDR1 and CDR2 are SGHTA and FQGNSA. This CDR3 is CASSRDREMSQPQHF. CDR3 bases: TGTGCCAGCAGCAGGGACAGGGAAATGAGTCAGCCCCAGCATTTT.

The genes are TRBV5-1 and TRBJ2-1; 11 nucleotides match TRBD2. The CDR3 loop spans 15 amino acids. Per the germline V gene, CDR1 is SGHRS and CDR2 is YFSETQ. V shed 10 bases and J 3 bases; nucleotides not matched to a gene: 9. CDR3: CASCTGTSGYNEQFF. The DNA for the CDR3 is TGCGCCTCTTGCACCGGGACTAGCGGCTACAATGAGCAGTTCTTC.

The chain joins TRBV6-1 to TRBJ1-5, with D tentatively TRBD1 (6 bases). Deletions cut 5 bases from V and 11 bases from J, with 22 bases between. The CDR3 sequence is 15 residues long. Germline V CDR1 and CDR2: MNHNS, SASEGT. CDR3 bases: TGTGCCAGCAGTCCCGAGGGTGGGCGCCAGGGGTCCCAGCATTTT. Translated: CASSPEGGRQGSQHF.

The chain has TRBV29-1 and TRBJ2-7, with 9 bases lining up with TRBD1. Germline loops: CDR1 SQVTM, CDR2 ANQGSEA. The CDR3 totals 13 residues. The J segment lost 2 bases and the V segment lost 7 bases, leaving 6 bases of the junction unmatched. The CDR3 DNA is TGCAGCGCTAGGACAGGGGCGGCCTACGAGCAGTACTTC. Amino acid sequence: CSARTGAAYEQYF.

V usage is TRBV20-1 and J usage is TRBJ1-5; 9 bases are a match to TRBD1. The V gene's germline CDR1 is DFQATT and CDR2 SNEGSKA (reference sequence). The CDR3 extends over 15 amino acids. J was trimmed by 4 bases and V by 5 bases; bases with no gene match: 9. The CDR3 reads CSAGYRGRLNQPQHF. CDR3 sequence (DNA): TGCAGTGCTGGCTACAGGGGGCGACTTAATCAGCCCCAGCATTTT.

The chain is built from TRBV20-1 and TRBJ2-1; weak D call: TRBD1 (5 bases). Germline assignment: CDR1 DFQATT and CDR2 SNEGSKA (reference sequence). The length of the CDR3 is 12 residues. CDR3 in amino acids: CGASQGYNEQFF. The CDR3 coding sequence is TGCGGGGCATCTCAGGGATACAATGAGCAGTTCTTC.